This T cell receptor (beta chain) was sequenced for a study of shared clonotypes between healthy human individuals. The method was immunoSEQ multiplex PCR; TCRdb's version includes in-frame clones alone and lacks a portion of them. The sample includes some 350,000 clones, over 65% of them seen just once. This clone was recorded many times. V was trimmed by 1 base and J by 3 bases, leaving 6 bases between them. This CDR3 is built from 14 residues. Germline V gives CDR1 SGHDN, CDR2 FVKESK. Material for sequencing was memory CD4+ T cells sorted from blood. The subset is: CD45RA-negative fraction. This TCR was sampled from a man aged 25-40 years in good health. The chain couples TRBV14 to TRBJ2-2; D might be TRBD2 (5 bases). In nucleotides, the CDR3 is TGTGCCAGCAGCCAAGTGAGGGACACCGGGGAGCTGTTTTTT. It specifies CASSQVRDTGELFF.